This T cell receptor beta chain was retrieved from a study of OX40 agonist ivuxolimab in advanced cancers. The data were produced by immunoSEQ multiplex PCR, yet TCRdb's version contains in-frame clones alone and is incomplete. The sample records roughly 50,000 clones, about 83% being singletons. Germline V gene data show CDR1 as LNHDA and CDR2 as SQIVND (reference sequence). Trimming left V 9 bases short and J 0 bases short, with 14 bases between. The CDR3 length is 14 residues. This sequence originates from an adult with an advanced solid tumor such as melanoma, head and neck, liver or kidney cancer. The chain links TRBV19 to TRBJ1-1; D is ambiguous. Sequenced here: CD4+ or CD8+ T cells sorted from blood, sampled in a trial of the OX40 agonist ivuxolimab. CDR3 nucleotide sequence: TGTGCCAGCAGGACGGACTGGGTGAACACTGAAGCTTTCTTT. Its translation is CASRTDWVNTEAFF.